These T cell receptor beta chains were read from a single sample in a study of blood T cells in healthy people across ages. MiXCR was run by TCRdb on the 5' RACE reads, yielding one entry per CDR3 protein. Altogether roughly 830,000 distinct CDR3 sequences are present, under 80% being singletons, with the ten largest covering roughly a quarter. Sequenced: blood. Source of these receptors: a young man in good health. The CDR3 runs from the conserved cysteine through the conserved F or W. Fields, in order: V gene, CDR3 protein.

TRBV7-9	CASSRVDGFVTEAFF
TRBV5-6	CASSLNQEQYF
TRBV2	CASSILSGGLDIQYF
TRBV9	CASSVEASGATYEQYF
TRBV7-2	CASSLREDNEQFF
TRBV6-2/TRBV6-3	CASGLGNSYEQYF
TRBV10-3	CAISDSNLNEQYF
TRBV6-5	CASSLWPYTDTQYF
TRBV9	CASTEQPAHYGYTF
TRBV6-2/TRBV6-3	CASSYSKGRYSYGYTF
TRBV7-2	CASSSPSGYRREQYF
TRBV6-5	CASSYSPPSYEQFF
TRBV4-2	CASSQDAYKDGYEQYF
TRBV9	CASSAAGTEFSPLHF
TRBV20-1	CSAGSGGTDTQYF
TRBV6-2/TRBV6-3	CASSSTGQGYGYTF
TRBV9	CASSPGNLYGYTF
TRBV12-3/TRBV12-4	CASSRGQGRSYNEQFF
TRBV7-9	CASSLAEGLVYNEQFF
TRBV5-5	CASSPGTHDQPQHF
TRBV6-6	CTSSYSPDRGYQPQHF
TRBV7-9	CASSSRTALGSNYGYTF
TRBV4-2	CASSQGRQGVFETQYF
TRBV29-1	CSVGGDQETQYF
TRBV20-1	CSARKGLAGANTGEQFF
TRBV5-6	CASSPGHRLYGYTF
TRBV25-1	CASSWGGSGANVLTF
TRBV12-3/TRBV12-4	CASTPGGVSEAFF
TRBV25-1	CASSRGQGEDQPQHF
TRBV12-3/TRBV12-4	CASSSGTEAYEQYF
TRBV20-1	CSARVHGLSGYTF
TRBV20-1	CSARLPQGDEKLFF